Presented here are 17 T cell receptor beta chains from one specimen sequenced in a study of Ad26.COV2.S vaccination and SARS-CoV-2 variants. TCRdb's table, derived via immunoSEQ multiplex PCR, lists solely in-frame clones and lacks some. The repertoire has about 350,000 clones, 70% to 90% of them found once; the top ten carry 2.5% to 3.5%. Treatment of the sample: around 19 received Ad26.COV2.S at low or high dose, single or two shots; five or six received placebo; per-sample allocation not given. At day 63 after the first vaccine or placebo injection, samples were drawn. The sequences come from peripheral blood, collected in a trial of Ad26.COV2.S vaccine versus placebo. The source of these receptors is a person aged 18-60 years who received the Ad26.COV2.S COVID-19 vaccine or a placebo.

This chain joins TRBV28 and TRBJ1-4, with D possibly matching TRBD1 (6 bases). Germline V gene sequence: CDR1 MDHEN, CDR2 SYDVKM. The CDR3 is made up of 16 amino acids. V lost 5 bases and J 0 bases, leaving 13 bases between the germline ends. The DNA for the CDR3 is TGTGCCAGCAGTACCAGGGGACCCGCAACTAATGAAAAACTGTTTTTT. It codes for CASSTRGPATNEKLFF.

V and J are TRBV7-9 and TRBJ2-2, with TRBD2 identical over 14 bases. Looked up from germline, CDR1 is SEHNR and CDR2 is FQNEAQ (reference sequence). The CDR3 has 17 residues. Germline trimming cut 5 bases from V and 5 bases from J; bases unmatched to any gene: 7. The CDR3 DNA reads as TGTGCCAGCAGCATGACTAGCGGGAGGGGAAAAACCGGGGAGCTGTTTTTT. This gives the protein CASSMTSGRGKTGELFF.

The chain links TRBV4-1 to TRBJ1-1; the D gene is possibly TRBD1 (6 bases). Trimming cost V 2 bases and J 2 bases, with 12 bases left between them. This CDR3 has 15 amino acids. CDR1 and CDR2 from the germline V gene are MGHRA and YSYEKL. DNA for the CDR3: TGCGCCAGCAGCCAACAACAGGGCTATAACACTGAAGCTTTCTTT. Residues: CASSQQQGYNTEAFF.

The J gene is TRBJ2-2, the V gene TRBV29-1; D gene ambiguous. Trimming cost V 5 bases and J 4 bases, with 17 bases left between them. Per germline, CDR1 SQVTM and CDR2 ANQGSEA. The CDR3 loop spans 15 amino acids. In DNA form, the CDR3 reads TGCAGCGTTTCTGGCGGCAATCTGGGCACCGGGGAGCTGTTTTTT. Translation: CSVSGGNLGTGELFF.

CDR3 sequence (DNA): TGTGCCATCAGTGAGGCAGGTGACACCGGGGAGCTGTTTTTT. The encoded protein is CAISEAGDTGELFF. The V call is TRBV10-3, the J call TRBJ2-2; D ambiguous. The CDR3 consists of 14 residues. V lost 2 bases and J 3 bases, leaving 7 bases between the germline ends. Per germline, CDR1 ENHRY and CDR2 SYGVKD.

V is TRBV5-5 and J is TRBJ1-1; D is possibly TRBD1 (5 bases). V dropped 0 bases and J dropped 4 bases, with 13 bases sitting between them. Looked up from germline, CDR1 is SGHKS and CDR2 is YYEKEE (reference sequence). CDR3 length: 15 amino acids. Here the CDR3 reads CASSLGRTRATEAFF. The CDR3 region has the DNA TGTGCCAGCAGCTTGGGTCGGACAAGAGCCACTGAAGCTTTCTTT.

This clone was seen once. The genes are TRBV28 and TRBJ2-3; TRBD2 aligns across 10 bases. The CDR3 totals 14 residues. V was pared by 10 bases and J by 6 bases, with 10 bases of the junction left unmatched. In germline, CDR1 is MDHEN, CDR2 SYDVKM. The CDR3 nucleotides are TGTGCCACCGACGCTAGCGGGAGCGGGGATACGCAGTATTTT. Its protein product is CATDASGSGDTQYF.

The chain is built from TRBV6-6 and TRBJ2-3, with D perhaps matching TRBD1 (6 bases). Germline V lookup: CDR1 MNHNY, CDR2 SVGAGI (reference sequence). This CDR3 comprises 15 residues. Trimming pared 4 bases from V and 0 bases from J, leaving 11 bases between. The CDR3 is CASSLWDTSTDTQYF. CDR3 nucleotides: TGTGCCAGCAGTTTGTGGGACACTAGCACAGATACGCAGTATTTT.

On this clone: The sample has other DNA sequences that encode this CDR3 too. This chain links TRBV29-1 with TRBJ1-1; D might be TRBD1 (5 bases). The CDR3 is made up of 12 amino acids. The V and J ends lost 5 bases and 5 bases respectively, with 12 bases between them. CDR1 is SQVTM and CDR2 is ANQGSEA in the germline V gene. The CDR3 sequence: CSVRQGETEAFF. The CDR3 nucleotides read TGCAGCGTTCGGCAGGGAGAGACTGAAGCTTTCTTT.

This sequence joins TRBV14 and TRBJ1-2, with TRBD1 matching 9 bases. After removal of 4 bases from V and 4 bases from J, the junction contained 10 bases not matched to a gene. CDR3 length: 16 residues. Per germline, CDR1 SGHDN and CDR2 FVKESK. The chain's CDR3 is CASSPGLRTGVYGYTF. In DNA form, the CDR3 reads TGTGCCAGCAGCCCGGGCCTAAGGACAGGGGTCTATGGCTACACCTTC.

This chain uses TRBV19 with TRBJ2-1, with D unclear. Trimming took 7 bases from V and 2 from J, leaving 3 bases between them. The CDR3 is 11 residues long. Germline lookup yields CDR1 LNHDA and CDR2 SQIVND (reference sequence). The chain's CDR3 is CASMTYNEQFF. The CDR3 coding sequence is TGTGCCAGTATGACCTACAATGAGCAGTTCTTC.

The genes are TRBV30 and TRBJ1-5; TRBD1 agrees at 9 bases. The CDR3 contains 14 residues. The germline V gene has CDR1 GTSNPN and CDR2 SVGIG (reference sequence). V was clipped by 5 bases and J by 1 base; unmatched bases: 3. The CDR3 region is CAWAQGASNQPQHF. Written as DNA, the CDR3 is TGTGCCTGGGCACAGGGGGCGAGCAATCAGCCCCAGCATTTT. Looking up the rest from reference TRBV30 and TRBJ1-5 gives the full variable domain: SQTIHQWPATLVQPVGSPLSLECTVEGTSNPNLYWYRQAAGRGLQLLFYSVGIGQISSEVPQNLSASRPQDRQFILSSKKLLLSDSGFYLCAWAQGASNQPQHFGDGTRLSIL.

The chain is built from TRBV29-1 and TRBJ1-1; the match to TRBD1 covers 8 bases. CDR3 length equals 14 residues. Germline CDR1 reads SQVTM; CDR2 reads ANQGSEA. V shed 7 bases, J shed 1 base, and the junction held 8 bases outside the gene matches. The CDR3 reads CSAGGTGGNTEAFF. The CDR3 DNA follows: TGCAGCGCCGGCGGTACAGGGGGGAACACTGAAGCTTTCTTT.

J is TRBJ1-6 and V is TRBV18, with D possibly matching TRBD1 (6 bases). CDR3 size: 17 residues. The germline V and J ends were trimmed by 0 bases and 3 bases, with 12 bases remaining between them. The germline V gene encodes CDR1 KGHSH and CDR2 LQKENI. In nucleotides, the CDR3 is TGTGCCAGCTCACCACCGGGGGCAGACGGCTATAATTCACCCCTCCACTTT. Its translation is CASSPPGADGYNSPLHF.

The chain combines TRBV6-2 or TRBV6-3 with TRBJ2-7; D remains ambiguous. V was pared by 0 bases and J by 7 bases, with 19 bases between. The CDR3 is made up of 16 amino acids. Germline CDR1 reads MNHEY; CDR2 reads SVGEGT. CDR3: CASSYSIAGNDLEQYF. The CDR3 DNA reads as TGTGCCAGCAGTTACTCGATCGCCGGTAATGACTTAGAGCAGTACTTC.

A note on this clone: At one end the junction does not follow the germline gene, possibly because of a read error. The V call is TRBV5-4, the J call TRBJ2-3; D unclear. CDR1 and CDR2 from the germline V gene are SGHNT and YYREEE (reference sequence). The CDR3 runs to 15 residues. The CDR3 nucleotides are TGTGCCAGCGGCTTCGGTCTATTAAGCACAGATACGCAGTATTTT. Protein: CASGFGLLSTDTQYF. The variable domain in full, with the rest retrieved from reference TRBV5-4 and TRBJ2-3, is ETGVTQSPTHLIKTRGQQVTLRCSSQSGHNTVSWYQQALGQGPQFIFQYYREEENGRGNFPPRFSGLQFPNYSSELNVNALELDDSALYLCASGFGLLSTDTQYFGPGTRLTVL.

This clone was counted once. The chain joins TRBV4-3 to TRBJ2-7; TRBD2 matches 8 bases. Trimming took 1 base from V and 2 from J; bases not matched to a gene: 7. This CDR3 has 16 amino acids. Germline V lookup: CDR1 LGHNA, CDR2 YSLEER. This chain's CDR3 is CASSQGTSGYAYEQYF. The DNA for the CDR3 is TGCGCCAGCAGCCAAGGAACTAGCGGATACGCCTACGAGCAGTACTTC.